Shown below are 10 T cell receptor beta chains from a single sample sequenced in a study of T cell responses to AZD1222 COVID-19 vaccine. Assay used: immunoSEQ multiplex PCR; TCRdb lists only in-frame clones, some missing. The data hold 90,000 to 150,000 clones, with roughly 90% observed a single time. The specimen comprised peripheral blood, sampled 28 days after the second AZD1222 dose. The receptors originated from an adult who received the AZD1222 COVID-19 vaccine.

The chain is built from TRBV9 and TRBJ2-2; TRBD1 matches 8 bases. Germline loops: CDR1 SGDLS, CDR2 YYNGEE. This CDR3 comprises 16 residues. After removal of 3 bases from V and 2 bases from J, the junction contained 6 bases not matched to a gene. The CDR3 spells CASSERTGTNTGELFF. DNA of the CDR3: TGTGCCAGCAGCGAGAGGACAGGGACAAACACCGGGGAGCTGTTTTTT.

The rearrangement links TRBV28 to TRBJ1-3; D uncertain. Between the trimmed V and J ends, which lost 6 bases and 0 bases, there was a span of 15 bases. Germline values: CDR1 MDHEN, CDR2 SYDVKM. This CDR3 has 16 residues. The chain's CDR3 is CASSMLDVSSGNTIYF. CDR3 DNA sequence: TGTGCCAGCAGCATGCTGGACGTCAGCTCTGGAAACACCATATATTTT.

CDR3 sequence reads: CASSLLPPGQGSGYTF. The CDR3 nucleotides are TGTGCCAGCAGCTTATTGCCTCCAGGACAGGGATCAGGCTACACCTTC. The rearrangement links TRBV7-2 to TRBJ1-2; 8 bases are shared with TRBD1. The CDR3 is 16 amino acids. CDR1 is SGHTA, CDR2 FQGNSA, per germline. J lost 8 bases, V lost 2 bases, and 13 bases had no gene match.

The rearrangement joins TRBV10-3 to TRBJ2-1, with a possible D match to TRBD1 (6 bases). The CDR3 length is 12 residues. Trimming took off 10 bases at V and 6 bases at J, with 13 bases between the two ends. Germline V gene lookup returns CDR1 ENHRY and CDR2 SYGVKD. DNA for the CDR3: TGTGCCACCCAAGGGGGAAGCAATGAGCAGTTCTTC. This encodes CATQGGSNEQFF.

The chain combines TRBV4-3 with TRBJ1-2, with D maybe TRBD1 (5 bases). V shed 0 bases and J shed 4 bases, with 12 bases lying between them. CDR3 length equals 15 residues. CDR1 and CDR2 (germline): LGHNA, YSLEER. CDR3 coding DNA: TGCGCCAGCAGCCAAGAATCGAGACAGAGCTATGGCTACACCTTC. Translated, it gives CASSQESRQSYGYTF.

The CDR3 DNA sequence: TGTGCCAGCAGCAACCCTTCACGGCATCTAAAGACCCAGTACTTC. Translation gives CASSNPSRHLKTQYF. The chain combines TRBV21-1 with TRBJ2-5. TRBV21-1 is labeled a pseudogene. The CDR3 runs 15 residues.

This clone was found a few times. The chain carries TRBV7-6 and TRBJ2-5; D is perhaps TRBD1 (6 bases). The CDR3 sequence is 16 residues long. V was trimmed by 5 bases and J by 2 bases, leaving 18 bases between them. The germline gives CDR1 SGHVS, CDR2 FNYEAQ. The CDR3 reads CASSPYWGQVQETQYF. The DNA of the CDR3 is TGTGCCAGCAGCCCCTATTGGGGGCAGGTTCAAGAGACCCAGTACTTC.

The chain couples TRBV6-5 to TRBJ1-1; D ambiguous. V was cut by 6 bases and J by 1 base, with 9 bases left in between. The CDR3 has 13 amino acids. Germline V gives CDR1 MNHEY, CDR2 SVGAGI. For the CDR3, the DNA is TGTGCCAGCAGCCAACAGAGGAACACTGAAGCTTTCTTT. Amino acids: CASSQQRNTEAFF.

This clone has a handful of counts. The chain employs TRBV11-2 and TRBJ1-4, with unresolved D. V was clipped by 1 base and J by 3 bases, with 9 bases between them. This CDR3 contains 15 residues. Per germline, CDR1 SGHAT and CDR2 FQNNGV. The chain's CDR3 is CASSLVGVPNEKLFF. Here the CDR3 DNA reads TGTGCCAGCAGCTTAGTGGGAGTTCCTAATGAAAAACTGTTTTTT.

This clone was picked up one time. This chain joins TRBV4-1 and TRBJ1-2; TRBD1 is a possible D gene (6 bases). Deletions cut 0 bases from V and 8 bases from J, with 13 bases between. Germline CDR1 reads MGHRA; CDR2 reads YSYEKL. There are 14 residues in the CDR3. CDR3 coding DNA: TGCGCCAGCAGCCAAGATCGGACAGCCGGGGGCTACACCTTC. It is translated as CASSQDRTAGGYTF.